These 29 T cell receptor beta chains share one sample of origin, sequenced in a study of blood T cell repertoires in COVID-19 (dated by TCRdb to 2018 to 2020). Libraries were built with the immunoSEQ multiplex PCR assay. TCRdb limited this immuneACCESS table to in-frame rearrangements with V and J called. A share of clones is missing; checked studies link under half to unresolved V genes, and the rest is unexplained. Counted in this sample were about 190,000 clones; approximately 91% of them appeared once. In total, the top ten clones hold about 1% of the sample. Sequencing input: peripheral blood. The receptors were gathered from a man aged 25 to 40 with acute or convalescent COVID-19.

The chain has TRBV5-6 and TRBJ2-3, with 9 nucleotides matching TRBD2. V shed 1 base, J shed 5 bases, and the junction held 5 bases outside the gene matches. The CDR3 length is 15 residues. CDR1 is SGHDT, CDR2 YYEEEE, per germline. In nucleotides, the CDR3 is TGTGCCAGCAGCTTGTTTTCTAGCGGGGAAGATACGCAGTATTTT. Amino acids: CASSLFSSGEDTQYF.

This clone was counted once. The chain carries TRBV29-1 and TRBJ2-3; tentative D call: TRBD1 (5 bases). Germline V gives CDR1 SQVTM, CDR2 ANQGSEA. CDR3 length: 16 residues. The ends were cut back, 0 bases at V and 0 bases at J, with 13 bases in the middle. CDR3 DNA: TGCAGCGTTGAAGATCCGTGGCAGGGAAGCACAGATACGCAGTATTTT. Amino acids: CSVEDPWQGSTDTQYF.

The J gene is TRBJ1-1, the V gene TRBV28, with 10 bases that match TRBD1. This CDR3 has 14 residues. V shed 8 bases, J shed 3 bases, and the junction held 6 bases outside the gene matches. Germline assignment: CDR1 MDHEN and CDR2 SYDVKM. The DNA for the CDR3 is TGTGCCAGCGGGACAGGGGCTCTGCACACTGAAGCTTTCTTT. It specifies CASGTGALHTEAFF.

This clone was seen more than once but under ten times. The chain recombines TRBV6-1 with TRBJ2-3; 7 positions match TRBD1. With 4 bases clipped from V and 4 bases from J, the junction kept 17 bases outside the gene matches. Looked up from germline, CDR1 is MNHNS and CDR2 is SASEGT. This CDR3 region has 18 residues. In DNA, the CDR3 is TGTGCCAGCAGTGCCAGGGGGTTCGGCTCTACATGGGCAGATACGCAGTATTTT. The encoded protein is CASSARGFGSTWADTQYF.

V and J are TRBV7-9 and TRBJ1-3; D uncertain. The CDR3 sequence is 16 residues long. Germline lookup yields CDR1 SEHNR and CDR2 FQNEAQ (reference sequence). With 5 bases removed from V and 4 bases from J, the gap between germline ends came to 18 bases. The CDR3 here is CASSQRTFTRGNTIYF. The CDR3 DNA follows: TGTGCCAGCAGCCAAAGGACTTTCACGAGGGGAAACACCATATATTTT.

The chain joins TRBV3-1 (or the pseudogene TRBV3-2) to TRBJ1-2; possibly TRBD1 for D (6 bases). The germline V gene encodes CDR1 LGHDT and CDR2 YNNKEL (reference sequence). V was shortened by 2 bases and J by 7 bases, with 8 bases between the two germline ends. This CDR3 comprises 12 residues. The CDR3 bases are TGTGCCAGCAGCCAATGGGACATTGGCTACACCTTC. This translates into CASSQWDIGYTF.

The chain has TRBV5-1 and TRBJ2-5, with TRBD2 matching 10 bases. The CDR3 consists of 14 residues. Germline loops: CDR1 SGHRS, CDR2 YFSETQ. J gave up 5 bases and V 4 bases, and 5 bases lay outside the gene matches. The CDR3 here is CASSLSGGDETQYF. The CDR3 bases are TGCGCCAGCAGCCTGAGCGGGGGGGATGAGACCCAGTACTTC.

The CDR3 loop reads CASSLRTGPFPVYGYTF. The CDR3 DNA reads as TGTGCCAGCAGTCTCCGGACAGGTCCATTCCCAGTTTATGGCTACACCTTC. The rearrangement links TRBV2 to TRBJ1-2, with 7 bases fitting TRBD1. This CDR3 comprises 17 residues. CDR1 is SNHLY, CDR2 FYNNEI, per germline. J lost 5 bases, V lost 5 bases, and 17 bases had no gene match.

J is TRBJ2-3 and V is TRBV25-1, with a possible D match to TRBD1 (6 bases). Looked up from germline, CDR1 is MGHDK and CDR2 is SYGVNS. CDR3 length equals 16 residues. V lost 3 bases and J 2 bases, leaving 15 bases between the germline ends. In DNA form, the CDR3 reads TGTGCCAGCAGTGATCCCTACAGGGCCTTCACAGATACGCAGTATTTT. Its translation is CASSDPYRAFTDTQYF.

The sample holds a few counts of this clone. The chain is built from TRBV4-1 and TRBJ1-2; D unresolved. V lost 0 bases and J lost 6, with 14 bases in between. The CDR3 consists of 15 residues. CDR1 is MGHRA and CDR2 is YSYEKL in the germline V gene. CDR3 in DNA: TGCGCCAGCAGCCAAGATCTTTTTGGCAGTAATGGCTACACCTTC. Translated, it gives CASSQDLFGSNGYTF.

V gene TRBV30 combines with J gene TRBJ1-5, with 7 bases identical to TRBD1. Germline CDR1 and CDR2: GTSNPN and SVGIG (reference sequence). J lost 11 bases, V lost 3 bases, and 10 bases had no gene match. CDR3 size: 13 residues. The CDR3 loop reads CAWRATGVEAQHF. DNA for the CDR3: TGTGCCTGGAGAGCTACAGGGGTAGAGGCCCAGCATTTT.

In its sample, this clone was seen once. The rearrangement joins TRBV19 to TRBJ1-1; 11 nucleotides line up with TRBD1. Germline assignment: CDR1 LNHDA and CDR2 SQIVND (reference sequence). The CDR3 is 18 amino acids. The junction had 10 bases not matched to a gene; V was cut back by 1 base and J by 3 bases. CDR3 sequence reads: CASSIGTGGEPRDTEAFF. The CDR3 DNA sequence: TGTGCCAGTAGTATAGGGACAGGGGGCGAACCCAGGGACACTGAAGCTTTCTTT.

The CDR3 loop is CASSLEGADTQYF. The DNA of the CDR3 is TGTGCCAGCAGCTTGGAGGGGGCAGATACGCAGTATTTT. This rearrangement joins TRBV5-4 to TRBJ2-3, with D perhaps matching TRBD1 (6 bases). The CDR3 totals 13 residues. Trimming shortened V by 0 bases and J by 4 bases, and 6 bases separated the two germline ends. In germline, CDR1 is SGHNT, CDR2 YYREEE (reference sequence).

This clone has only a few counts. This chain joins TRBV2 and TRBJ2-2; 7 nucleotides match TRBD2. The CDR3 runs 14 residues. Per the germline V gene, CDR1 is SNHLY and CDR2 is FYNNEI. V gave up 1 base and J gave up 6 bases; unmatched junction bases: 2. The CDR3 here is CASSEERGSGELFF. The CDR3 bases are TGTGCCAGCAGTGAAGAGCGGGGCTCCGGGGAGCTGTTTTTT.

The chain employs TRBV11-3 and TRBJ2-2; maybe TRBD2 (5 bases). Germline V gene data show CDR1 as SGHNT and CDR2 as YENEEA. Trimming pared 5 bases from V and 6 bases from J, leaving 16 bases between. The CDR3 is 15 amino acids. The CDR3 region has the DNA TGTGCCAGCAGCGGACTCTCTTCTAGCTCCGGGGAGCTGTTTTTT. It is translated as CASSGLSSSSGELFF.

The J gene is TRBJ2-7, the V gene TRBV6-1, with D unresolved. Trimming cost V 4 bases and J 6 bases, with 22 bases left between them. There are 16 residues in the CDR3. Germline-derived CDR1 and CDR2 are MNHNS and SASEGT. The CDR3 protein is CASSASYSGSSPEQYF. Here the CDR3 DNA reads TGTGCCAGCAGTGCCTCTTATTCCGGGTCCAGCCCCGAGCAGTACTTC.

This CDR3 is CASSSQGGNSPLHF. In DNA, the CDR3 is TGTGCCAGCAGTTCACAGGGGGGAAATTCACCCCTCCACTTT. The rearrangement joins TRBV28 to TRBJ1-6; TRBD1 matches 8 bases. J gave up 7 bases and V 4 bases, and 3 bases lay outside the gene matches. The CDR3 sequence is 14 residues long. Per germline, CDR1 MDHEN and CDR2 SYDVKM.

The chain links TRBV6-5 to TRBJ1-2; TRBD1 matches 8 bases. This CDR3 region has 13 residues. V shed 6 bases and J 5 bases; nucleotides not matched to a gene: 5. Germline CDR1 is MNHEY and CDR2 is SVGAGI. The CDR3 sequence is CASSLQGDYGYTF. CDR3 DNA: TGTGCCAGCAGCCTACAGGGGGATTATGGCTACACCTTC.

This chain joins TRBV28 and TRBJ2-7; D perhaps matches TRBD2 (5 bases). Trimming took 5 bases from V and 2 from J, leaving 10 bases between them. Germline assignment: CDR1 MDHEN and CDR2 SYDVKM. This CDR3 has 13 residues. DNA of the CDR3: TGTGCCAGCAGTCAACCCGGGACCTACGAGCAGTACTTC. It translates to CASSQPGTYEQYF.

The rearrangement links TRBV11-2 to TRBJ1-1; no clear D gene. The V gene's germline CDR1 is SGHAT and CDR2 FQNNGV. The CDR3 has 15 residues. V was shortened by 1 base and J by 1 base, with 10 bases between the two germline ends. CDR3 sequence (DNA): TGTGCCAGCAGCTTAGTCGAGGGCAGGAACACTGAAGCTTTCTTT. It encodes CASSLVEGRNTEAFF. Complete variable domain (other parts from reference TRBV11-2 and TRBJ1-1): EAGVAQSPRYKIIEKRQSVAFWCNPISGHATLYWYQQILGQGPKLLIQFQNNGVVDDSQLPKDRFSAERLKGVDSTLKIQPAKLEDSAVYLCASSLVEGRNTEAFFGQGTRLTVV.

This chain joins TRBV27 and TRBJ2-7; 9 bases agree with TRBD2. This CDR3 region has 14 residues. The trim removed 3 bases at V and 4 bases at J, leaving 4 bases unmatched. Germline CDR1 reads MNHEY; CDR2 reads SMNVEV (reference sequence). This chain's CDR3 is CASSFSGSQYEQYF. The DNA for the CDR3 is TGTGCCAGCAGTTTTAGCGGGAGTCAGTACGAGCAGTACTTC.

The chain uses TRBV5-4 and TRBJ2-7, with D unresolved. V lost 0 bases and J lost 2, with 9 bases in between. The CDR3 runs 14 residues. Germline values: CDR1 SGHNT, CDR2 YYREEE (reference sequence). Here the CDR3 reads CASSLDPGPYEQYF. The CDR3 DNA follows: TGTGCCAGCAGCTTGGATCCTGGCCCCTACGAGCAGTACTTC.

The chain uses TRBV5-4 and TRBJ2-1, with 11 bases identical to TRBD2. The germline V gene has CDR1 SGHNT and CDR2 YYREEE (reference sequence). This CDR3 contains 16 residues. V trimming: 2 bases; J trimming: 7 bases; junction bases outside the gene matches: 8. In DNA form, the CDR3 reads TGTGCCAGCAGCTTACTAGCGGGGGACCGAGGAAATGAGCAGTTCTTC. Protein product: CASSLLAGDRGNEQFF.

V is TRBV30 and J is TRBJ1-2; D call uncertain. The germline V and J ends were trimmed by 6 bases and 6 bases, with 8 bases remaining between them. Germline V gene lookup returns CDR1 GTSNPN and CDR2 SVGIG (reference sequence). CDR3 length: 10 residues. The CDR3 loop reads CACTRNGYTF. CDR3 in DNA: TGTGCCTGTACTAGGAATGGCTACACCTTC.

The chain links TRBV5-1 to TRBJ2-2; maybe TRBD1 (5 bases). The CDR3 contains 16 residues. Trimming removed 0 bases at V and 1 base at J, with 10 bases between. Germline V lookup: CDR1 SGHRS, CDR2 YFSETQ. The CDR3 DNA is TGCGCCAGCAGCTTGGAGCAGGGAATGAACACCGGGGAGCTGTTTTTT. Amino acids: CASSLEQGMNTGELFF.

The V gene is TRBV10-1, the J gene TRBJ2-7; D not certain. CDR3 length equals 16 residues. The V and J ends lost 6 bases and 1 base respectively, with 19 bases between them. Germline V gene lookup returns CDR1 WNHNN and CDR2 SYGVQD (reference sequence). In DNA, the CDR3 is TGCGCCAGCAGGGCTTCGAGGAGTGAGGCATCCTACGAGCAGTACTTC. Protein: CASRASRSEASYEQYF.

The J gene is TRBJ2-5, the V gene TRBV7-3; 12 bases map to TRBD2. Per germline, CDR1 SGHTA and CDR2 FQGTGA. Germline trimming cut 4 bases from V and 1 base from J; bases unmatched to any gene: 13. The CDR3 runs 19 residues. The chain's CDR3 is CASSSSWVSSGGAQETQYF. In DNA, the CDR3 is TGTGCCAGCAGCTCCAGTTGGGTCTCTAGCGGGGGGGCCCAAGAGACCCAGTACTTC. The variable domain in full, completed from reference TRBV7-3 and TRBJ2-5, reads GAGVSQTPSNKVTEKGKYVELRCDPISGHTALYWYRQSLGQGPEFLIYFQGTGAADDSGLPNDRFFAVRPEGSVSTLKIQRTERGDSAVYLCASSSSWVSSGGAQETQYFGPGTRLLVL.

This clone was seen a few times. This CDR3 reads CASSPGGAGVYGYTF. CDR3 in DNA: TGTGCCAGCAGCCCAGGGGGCGCTGGGGTCTATGGCTACACCTTC. The chain carries TRBV7-9 and TRBJ1-2, with TRBD1 matching 8 bases. CDR1 SEHNR and CDR2 FQNEAQ come from the germline V gene (reference sequence). V trimming: 5 bases; J trimming: 4 bases; junction bases outside the gene matches: 9. The CDR3 loop spans 15 amino acids.

This clone showed up just once. The chain combines TRBV28 with TRBJ1-2; a possible D gene is TRBD1 (5 bases). CDR1 is MDHEN and CDR2 is SYDVKM in the germline V gene. The CDR3 is 12 amino acids. V was shortened by 7 bases and J by 8 bases, with 14 bases between the two germline ends. The CDR3 sequence: CASTVRTTGYTF. The CDR3 DNA reads TGTGCCAGCACCGTAAGGACAACGGGCTACACCTTC.